This TCR beta chain comes out of a study of shared T cell receptors in the human thymus. Sequenced by immunoSEQ multiplex PCR; TCRdb stores in-frame clones only, minus some. The table lists hundreds of thousands of clones, roughly 90% of them singletons, with 0.0085% to 0.012% in the top ten. The germline V gene encodes CDR1 WSHSY and CDR2 SAAADI. The CDR3 sequence is 14 residues long. The germline V and J ends were trimmed by 4 bases and 2 bases, with 12 bases remaining between them. These data also formed part of another study, on human thymus T cells. This second study notes: Thymus pieces cut out during corrective heart surgery were the tissue that was used.

This rearrangement joins TRBV10-2 to TRBJ2-7, with D unresolved. Material: thymocytes. The sequence was collected from a boy under two years old with a congenital heart defect. CDR3 residues: CASSVERGPYEQYF. CDR3 bases: TGCGCCAGCAGTGTAGAGAGAGGTCCCTACGAGCAGTACTTC.